A selection of T cell receptor beta chains follows, all from one sample in a study of T cell responses to AZD1222 COVID-19 vaccine. Assay: immunoSEQ multiplex PCR; the TCRdb copy retains only in-frame clones and omits some. Found here are roughly 250,000 clones, 85% to 95% of them singletons; the top ten hold around 0.6%. The source material was peripheral blood, sampled on day 0 of AZD1222 vaccination. These TCRs come from an adult in good health. Each CDR3 is given with its conserved first and last residue. The D gene is left open where the match is weak. Rows give clone size only sometimes, using once, few, many, or a class for an expanded clone.

V gene	D gene	clone size	J gene	CDR3 protein	CDR3 DNA
TRBV7-8	.	once	TRBJ2-3	CASRTWGVRSTDTQYF	TGTGCCAGCAGGACCTGGGGGGTCCGGTCCACAGATACGCAGTATTTT
TRBV12-1	.	.	TRBJ1-5	CASRTGTGEDQPQHF	TGTGCCAGCAGAACCGGGACAGGGGAGGATCAGCCCCAGCATTTT
TRBV28	.	.	TRBJ2-1	CASSSPVATSSYNEQFF	TGTGCCAGCAGTTCTCCCGTCGCAACTAGCTCCTACAATGAGCAGTTCTTC
TRBV28	.	once	TRBJ1-3	CASSPHDTIYF	TGTGCCAGCAGTCCCCATGACACCATATATTTT
TRBV2	.	.	TRBJ1-1	CASSGAGLNTEAFF	TGTGCCAGCAGTGGGGCAGGGTTGAACACTGAAGCTTTCTTT
TRBV21-1	.	.	TRBJ2-3	CAAPDRYTDTQYF	TGTGCCGCCCCAGACAGGTACACAGATACGCAGTATTTT
TRBV6-6	TRBD1	.	TRBJ2-1	CASSYSMTGGNEQFF	TGTGCCAGCAGTTACTCGATGACAGGGGGAAATGAGCAGTTCTTC
TRBV24-1	TRBD1	.	TRBJ1-5	CATSDPGGPQHF	TGTGCCACCAGTGATCCAGGGGGTCCCCAGCATTTT
TRBV9	.	once	TRBJ2-7	CASSPGLSSEQYF	TGTGCCAGCAGCCCGGGTTTAAGTAGCGAGCAGTACTTC
TRBV7-8	.	.	TRBJ1-4	CASSSGIREKLFF	TGTGCCAGCAGCTCGGGTATTAGGGAAAAACTGTTTTTT
TRBV9	TRBD1	.	TRBJ2-5	CASSAMTGAQETQYF	TGTGCCAGCAGCGCGATGACAGGGGCCCAAGAGACCCAGTACTTC